The 10 T cell receptor beta chains below were found in one sample sequenced in a study of neurological immune-mediated disorders. MiXCR, applied by TCRdb to the 5' RACE reads, yields one record per CDR3 protein. The table lists some 86,000 distinct CDR3 sequences, just over 2.5% of them singletons. Sequencing was performed on PBMCs. Receptors were obtained from a woman aged 25 to 39 with multiple sclerosis.

This clonotype has at least ten counts. The chain couples TRBV20-1 to TRBJ2-7; TRBD1 is a possible D gene (6 bases). The CDR3 extends over 13 amino acids. Trimming removed 3 bases at V and 3 bases at J, with 12 bases between. Germline V lookup: CDR1 DFQATT, CDR2 SNEGSKA (reference sequence). This CDR3 reads CSARGHSIYEQYF. In DNA form, the CDR3 reads TGCAGTGCTAGGGGACACTCGATCTACGAGCAGTACTTC.

In the case of this clonotype: This may be a read error, as it is one base from a much larger clone. The V gene is TRBV6-6, the J gene TRBJ2-5, with D tentatively TRBD1 or TRBD2 (5 bases each). Germline-derived CDR1 and CDR2 are MNHNY and SVGAGI (reference sequence). This CDR3 region has 14 residues. V lost 5 bases and J 3 bases, leaving 13 bases between the germline ends. CDR3 protein: CASSVPGPEETQYF. CDR3 coding DNA: TGTGCCAGCAGTGTCCCGGGACCGGAAGAGACCCAGTACTTC.

This clonotype was seen repeatedly, ten times or more. The chain uses TRBV24-1 and TRBJ2-3; 9 bases align to TRBD2. This CDR3 spans 15 amino acids. Germline trimming cut 3 bases from V and 2 bases from J; bases unmatched to any gene: 2. The germline gives CDR1 KGHDR, CDR2 SFDVKD. CDR3 residues: CATSDLAGSTDTQYF. CDR3 bases: TGTGCCACCAGTGATCTAGCGGGATCCACAGATACGCAGTATTTT.

This clonotype was observed many times. The V gene is TRBV19, the J gene TRBJ1-6; 8 nucleotides agree with TRBD1. CDR1 is LNHDA and CDR2 is SQIVND in the germline V gene (reference sequence). This CDR3 has 13 residues. After removal of 4 bases from V and 9 bases from J, the junction contained 2 bases not matched to a gene. The CDR3 nucleotides are TGTGCCAGTAGTAGACAGGGGAGTTCACCCCTCCACTTT. Amino acids: CASSRQGSSPLHF.

This clonotype was found many times. The V call is TRBV24-1, the J call TRBJ2-6; D gene uncertain. Germline CDR1 is KGHDR and CDR2 is SFDVKD. V shed 0 bases and J shed 0 bases, with 8 bases lying between them. This CDR3 spans 17 amino acids. The CDR3, as DNA: TGTGCCACCAGTGATTTGTCGGGCATCTCTGGGGCCAACGTCCTGACTTTC. It encodes CATSDLSGISGANVLTF.

At least ten counts were recorded for this clonotype. The chain uses TRBV28 and TRBJ1-3; D unresolved. The V end was cut by 6 bases, the J end by 3 bases, with 6 bases between. Germline CDR1 and CDR2: MDHEN and SYDVKM. This CDR3 spans 12 amino acids. The CDR3 region has the DNA TGTGCCAGCAGGAGAAGTGGAAACACCATATATTTT. Its protein product is CASRRSGNTIYF.

This clonotype was counted many times. The chain links TRBV12-3 or TRBV12-4 to TRBJ1-5; D remains ambiguous. With 5 bases removed from V and 1 base from J, the gap between germline ends came to 15 bases. CDR3 length: 16 residues. CDR3 sequence: CASSRTQRVSNQPQHF. DNA for the CDR3: TGTGCCAGCAGTAGAACCCAACGGGTAAGCAATCAGCCCCAGCATTTT.

Ten or more counts support this clonotype. The rearrangement uses TRBV7-2 and TRBJ2-5; D not resolved. This CDR3 spans 14 amino acids. V lost 5 bases and J lost 7, with 17 bases in between. Germline V gene lookup returns CDR1 SGHTA and CDR2 FQGNSA. The CDR3 DNA follows: TGTGCCAGCAGCCCCTCGGAAGGGCCGGGGACCCAGTACTTC. Amino acids: CASSPSEGPGTQYF.

The table lists this clonotype with many counts. This sequence joins TRBV5-1 and TRBJ2-7; 12 positions agree with TRBD1. V gave up 3 bases and J gave up 6 bases; unmatched junction bases: 4. In germline, CDR1 is SGHRS, CDR2 YFSETQ. This CDR3 spans 14 amino acids. Here the CDR3 reads CASSWGQGASEQYF. In nucleotides, the CDR3 is TGCGCCAGCAGCTGGGGACAGGGGGCGAGCGAGCAGTACTTC.

The chain has TRBV7-9 and TRBJ2-3; 11 nucleotides agree with TRBD2. Germline loops: CDR1 SEHNR, CDR2 FQNEAQ (reference sequence). V shed 5 bases and J 4 bases; nucleotides not matched to a gene: 5. The CDR3 consists of 15 residues. CDR3 loop: CASSRILAGADTQYF. DNA for the CDR3: TGTGCCAGCAGCCGAATACTAGCGGGAGCAGATACGCAGTATTTT.